This paragraph covers one TCR beta chain sequence. Participant-reported clinical history was the basis for cohort assignment. These data originate in a study of blood T cell repertoires in COVID-19. Study background: Nucleic acid was either cDNA or gDNA, and it came from T cells, B-cell-depleted T cells, or PBMCs.

Profiling relied on immunoSEQ multiplex PCR, and the TCRdb table lists in-frame clones only, not all of them. Counted here are a few hundred thousand clones, approximately 83% occurring once; the ten biggest clones make up under 2.5%. Sequenced material: PBMCs or T cells enriched from blood (not recorded which). This TCR was sampled from a man aged 25-40 years who had recovered from COVID-19.

This chain's CDR3 is CASSIRPEYSNQPQHF. The CDR3 nucleotides read TGTGCCAGTAGTATACGTCCGGAGTATAGCAATCAGCCCCAGCATTTT. V is TRBV19 and J is TRBJ1-5; D is undetermined. This CDR3 comprises 16 residues. The V and J ends lost 2 bases and 0 bases respectively, with 11 bases between them. CDR1 LNHDA and CDR2 SQIVND come from the germline V gene (reference sequence). Based on the CDR3 plus reference TRBV19 and TRBJ1-5, the full variable domain is DGGITQSPKYLFRKEGQNVTLSCEQNLNHDAMYWYRQDPGQGLRLIYYSQIVNDFQKGDIAEGYSVSREKKESFPLTVTSAQKNPTAFYLCASSIRPEYSNQPQHFGDGTRLSIL.